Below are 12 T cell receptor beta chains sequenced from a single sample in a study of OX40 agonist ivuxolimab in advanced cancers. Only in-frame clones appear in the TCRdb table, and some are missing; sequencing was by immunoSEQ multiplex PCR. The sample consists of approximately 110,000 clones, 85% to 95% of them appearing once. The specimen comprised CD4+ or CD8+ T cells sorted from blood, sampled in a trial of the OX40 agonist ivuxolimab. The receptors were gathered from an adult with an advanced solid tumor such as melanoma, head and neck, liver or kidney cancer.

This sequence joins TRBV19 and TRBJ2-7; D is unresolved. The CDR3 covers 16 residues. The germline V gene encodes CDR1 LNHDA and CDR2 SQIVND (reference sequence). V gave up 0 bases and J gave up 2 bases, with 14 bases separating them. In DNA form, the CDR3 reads TGTGCCAGTAGTATAGATAGGAACAGCCTCCCCTACGAGCAGTACTTC. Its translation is CASSIDRNSLPYEQYF.

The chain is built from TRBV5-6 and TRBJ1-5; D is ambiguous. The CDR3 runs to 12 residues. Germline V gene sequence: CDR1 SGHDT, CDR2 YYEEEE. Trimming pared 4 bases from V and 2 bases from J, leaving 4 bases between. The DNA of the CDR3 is TGTGCCAGCAGCCTAGGCAATCAGCCCCAGCATTTT. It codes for CASSLGNQPQHF.

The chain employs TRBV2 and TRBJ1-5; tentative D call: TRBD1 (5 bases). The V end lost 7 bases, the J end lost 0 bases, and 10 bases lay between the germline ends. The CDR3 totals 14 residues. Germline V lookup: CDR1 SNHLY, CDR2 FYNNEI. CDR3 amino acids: CASTGTGSNQPQHF. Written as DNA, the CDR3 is TGTGCCAGCACCGGGACTGGTAGCAATCAGCCCCAGCATTTT.

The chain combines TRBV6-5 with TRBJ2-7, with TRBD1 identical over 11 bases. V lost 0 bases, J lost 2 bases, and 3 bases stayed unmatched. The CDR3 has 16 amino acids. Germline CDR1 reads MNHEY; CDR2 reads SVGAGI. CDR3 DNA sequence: TGTGCCAGCAGTTACTCTGGGACAGGGGGTGCCTACGAGCAGTACTTC. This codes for CASSYSGTGGAYEQYF.

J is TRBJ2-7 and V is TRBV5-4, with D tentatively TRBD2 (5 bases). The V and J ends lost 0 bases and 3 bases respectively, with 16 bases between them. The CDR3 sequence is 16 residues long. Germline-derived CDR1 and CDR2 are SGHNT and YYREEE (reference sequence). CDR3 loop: CASSLGTSYSIYEQYF. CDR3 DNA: TGTGCCAGCAGCTTGGGAACTAGTTACTCCATCTACGAGCAGTACTTC.

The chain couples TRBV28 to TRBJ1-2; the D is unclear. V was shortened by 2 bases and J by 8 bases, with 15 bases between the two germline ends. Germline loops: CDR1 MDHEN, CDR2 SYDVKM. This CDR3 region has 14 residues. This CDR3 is CASSLLNDPRGYTF. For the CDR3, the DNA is TGTGCCAGCAGTTTACTCAACGATCCTCGGGGCTACACCTTC.

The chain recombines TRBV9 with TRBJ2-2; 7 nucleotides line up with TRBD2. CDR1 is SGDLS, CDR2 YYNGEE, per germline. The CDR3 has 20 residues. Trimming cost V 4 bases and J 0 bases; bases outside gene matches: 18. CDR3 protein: CASSTHTGTTRFTNTGELFF. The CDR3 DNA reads TGTGCCAGCAGCACCCACACCGGGACTACGCGATTTACGAACACCGGGGAGCTGTTTTTT.

CDR3 sequence reads: CASSLGRPLWGAFF. Written as DNA, the CDR3 is TGTGCCAGCAGCCTGGGACGCCCCCTATGGGGGGCTTTCTTT. The chain recombines TRBV11-3 with TRBJ1-1, with D maybe TRBD1 (5 bases). The V and J ends lost 5 bases and 11 bases respectively, with 21 bases between them. The CDR3 runs 14 residues. Germline values: CDR1 SGHNT, CDR2 YENEEA. The full variable domain, in which reference TRBV11-3 and TRBJ1-1 provide the parts outside the CDR3, is EAGVVQSPRYKIIEKKQPVAFWCNPISGHNTLYWYLQNLGQGPELLIRYENEEAVDDSQLPKDRFSAERLKGVDSTLKIQPAELGDSAVYLCASSLGRPLWGAFFGQGTRLTVV.

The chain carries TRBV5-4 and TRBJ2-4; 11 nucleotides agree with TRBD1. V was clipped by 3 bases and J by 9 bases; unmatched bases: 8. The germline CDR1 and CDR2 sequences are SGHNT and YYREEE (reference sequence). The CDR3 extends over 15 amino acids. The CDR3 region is CASSSDRGRVVIQYF. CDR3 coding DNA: TGTGCCAGCAGCTCGGACAGGGGGCGCGTTGTCATTCAGTACTTC.

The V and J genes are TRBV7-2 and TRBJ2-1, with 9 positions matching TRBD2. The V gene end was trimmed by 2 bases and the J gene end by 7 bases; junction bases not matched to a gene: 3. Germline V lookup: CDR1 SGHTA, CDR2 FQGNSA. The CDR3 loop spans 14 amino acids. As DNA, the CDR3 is TGTGCCAGCAGCTTATCGAGCGGGAGGAATGAGCAGTTCTTC. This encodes CASSLSSGRNEQFF. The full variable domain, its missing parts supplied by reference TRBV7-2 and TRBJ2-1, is GAGVSQSPSNKVTEKGKDVELRCDPISGHTALYWYRQSLGQGLEFLIYFQGNSAPDKSGLPSDRFSAERTGGSVSTLTIQRTQQEDSAVYLCASSLSSGRNEQFFGPGTRLTVL.

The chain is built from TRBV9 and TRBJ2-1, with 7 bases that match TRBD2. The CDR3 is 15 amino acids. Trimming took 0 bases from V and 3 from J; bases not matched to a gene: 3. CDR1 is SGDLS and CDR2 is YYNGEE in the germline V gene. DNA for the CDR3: TGTGCCAGCAGCGTAGATCTAGCGGACTACAATGAGCAGTTCTTC. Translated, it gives CASSVDLADYNEQFF. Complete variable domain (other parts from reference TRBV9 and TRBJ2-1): DSGVTQTPKHLITATGQRVTLRCSPRSGDLSVYWYQQSLDQGLQFLIQYYNGEERAKGNILERFSAQQFPDLHSELNLSSLELGDSALYFCASSVDLADYNEQFFGPGTRLTVL.

CDR3 sequence (DNA): TGTGCCAGCAGTTATTCGGACAGTACGGGAAACACCATATATTTT. Its translation: CASSYSDSTGNTIYF. The chain joins TRBV6-5 to TRBJ1-3; possibly TRBD1 for D (6 bases). This CDR3 has 15 residues. The V gene lost 3 bases and the J gene lost 4 bases, with 13 bases spanning the gap. CDR1 is MNHEY and CDR2 is SVGAGI in the germline V gene.